The T cell receptor (beta chain) described here comes from a study of T cells in Graves' hyperthyroidism and ophthalmopathy. Using RNA transcripts as the source, TCR beta CDR3 regions were amplified. When the TCR CDR3 underwent first-round RT-PCR, the HTBI primer set was used. TCRdb re-analysed the multiplex PCR reads in MiXCR, keeping a single row per CDR3 protein. This sample yields under 700,000 distinct CDR3 sequences, of which around 42% are seen a single time; just under 8.5% belongs to the top ten. Study findings and constraints: Within blood appeared most thyroid clonotypes that had expanded above 0.001.

The CDR3 is made up of 14 amino acids. J was trimmed by 4 bases and V by 8 bases; bases with no gene match: 5. Points on this clonotype: Its target is unknown. This sequence may be a read error, since a much larger clone differs from it by one base.

The chain carries TRBV5-3 and TRBJ2-5; TRBD2 matches 13 bases. TRBV5-3 is an open reading frame whose function is uncertain. Material: peripheral blood or thyroid tissue (not recorded which). This clonotype was sampled from a woman aged 18-30 years with Graves' hyperthyroidism. The CDR3 nucleotides read TGTGCCAGCAACCGGACTAGCGGGAGAGAGACCCAGTACTTC. Translated: CASNRTSGRETQYF.